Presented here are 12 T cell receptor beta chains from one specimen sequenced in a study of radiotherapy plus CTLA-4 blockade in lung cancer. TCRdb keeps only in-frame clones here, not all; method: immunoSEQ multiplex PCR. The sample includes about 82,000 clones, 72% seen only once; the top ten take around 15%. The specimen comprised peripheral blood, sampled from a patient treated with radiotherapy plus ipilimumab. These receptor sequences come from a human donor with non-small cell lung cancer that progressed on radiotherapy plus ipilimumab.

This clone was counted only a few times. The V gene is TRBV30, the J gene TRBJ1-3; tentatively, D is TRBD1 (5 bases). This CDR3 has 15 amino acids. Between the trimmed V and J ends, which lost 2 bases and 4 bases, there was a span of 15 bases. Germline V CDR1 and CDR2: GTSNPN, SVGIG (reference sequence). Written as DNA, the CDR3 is TGTGCCTGGAGTTTTTTCGGGGGAGCGGGAAACACCATATATTTT. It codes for CAWSFFGGAGNTIYF.

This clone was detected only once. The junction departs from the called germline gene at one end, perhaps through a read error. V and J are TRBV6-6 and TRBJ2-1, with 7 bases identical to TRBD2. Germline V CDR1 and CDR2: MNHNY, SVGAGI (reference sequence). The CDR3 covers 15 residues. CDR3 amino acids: CVSSYERGSYNEQFF. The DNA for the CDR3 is TGTGTCAGCAGTTACGAGCGGGGTTCCTACAATGAGCAGTTCTTC.

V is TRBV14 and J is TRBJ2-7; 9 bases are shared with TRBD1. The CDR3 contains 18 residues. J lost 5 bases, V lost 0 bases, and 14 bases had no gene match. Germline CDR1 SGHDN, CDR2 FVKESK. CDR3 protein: CASSQDRGGGDREDEQYF. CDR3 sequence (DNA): TGTGCCAGCAGCCAAGATAGAGGTGGTGGGGACAGGGAAGACGAGCAGTACTTC. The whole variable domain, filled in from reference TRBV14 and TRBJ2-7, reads EAGVTQFPSHSVIEKGQTVTLRCDPISGHDNLYWYRRVMGKEIKFLLHFVKESKQDESGMPNNRFLAERTGGTYSTLKVQPAELEDSGVYFCASSQDRGGGDREDEQYFGPGTRLTVT.

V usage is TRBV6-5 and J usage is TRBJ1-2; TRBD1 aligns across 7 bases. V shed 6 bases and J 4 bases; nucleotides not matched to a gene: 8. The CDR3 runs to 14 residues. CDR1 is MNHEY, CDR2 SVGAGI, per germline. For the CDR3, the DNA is TGTGCCAGCAGACCCACAGGGGAAGGCTATGGCTACACCTTC. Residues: CASRPTGEGYGYTF.

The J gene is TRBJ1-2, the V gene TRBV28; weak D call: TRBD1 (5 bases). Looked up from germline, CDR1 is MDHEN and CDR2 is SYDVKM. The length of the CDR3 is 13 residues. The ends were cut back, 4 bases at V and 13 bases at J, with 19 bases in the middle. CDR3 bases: TGTGCCAGCAGTTCAGGGCCCCCTTTAAGCTCCACCTTC. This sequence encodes CASSSGPPLSSTF.

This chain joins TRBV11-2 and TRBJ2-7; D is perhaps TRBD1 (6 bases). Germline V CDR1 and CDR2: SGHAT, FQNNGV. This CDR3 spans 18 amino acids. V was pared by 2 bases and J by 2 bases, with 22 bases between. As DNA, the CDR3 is TGTGCCAGCAGCTTAACAGGGAACTTTTTGGCGTACGCCTACGAGCAGTACTTC. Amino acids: CASSLTGNFLAYAYEQYF. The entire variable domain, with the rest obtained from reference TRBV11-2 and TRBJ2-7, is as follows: EAGVAQSPRYKIIEKRQSVAFWCNPISGHATLYWYQQILGQGPKLLIQFQNNGVVDDSQLPKDRFSAERLKGVDSTLKIQPAKLEDSAVYLCASSLTGNFLAYAYEQYFGPGTRLTVT.

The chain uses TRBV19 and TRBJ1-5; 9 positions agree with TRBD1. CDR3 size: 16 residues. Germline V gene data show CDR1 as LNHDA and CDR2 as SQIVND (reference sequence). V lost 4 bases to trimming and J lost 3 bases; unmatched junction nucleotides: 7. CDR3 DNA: TGTGCCAGTAGTACCCAACAGGGGGCGGTCAATCAGCCCCAGCATTTT. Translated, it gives CASSTQQGAVNQPQHF. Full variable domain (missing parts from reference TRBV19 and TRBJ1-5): DGGITQSPKYLFRKEGQNVTLSCEQNLNHDAMYWYRQDPGQGLRLIYYSQIVNDFQKGDIAEGYSVSREKKESFPLTVTSAQKNPTAFYLCASSTQQGAVNQPQHFGDGTRLSIL.

The DNA of the CDR3 is TGCGCCAGCAGCGCCCGGGACAGCTACACTGAAGCTTTCTTT. Its translation is CASSARDSYTEAFF. The chain recombines TRBV4-1 with TRBJ1-1, with 7 bases fitting TRBD1. CDR1 MGHRA and CDR2 YSYEKL come from the germline V gene. The CDR3 covers 14 residues. V lost 5 bases to trimming and J lost 3 bases; unmatched junction nucleotides: 6.

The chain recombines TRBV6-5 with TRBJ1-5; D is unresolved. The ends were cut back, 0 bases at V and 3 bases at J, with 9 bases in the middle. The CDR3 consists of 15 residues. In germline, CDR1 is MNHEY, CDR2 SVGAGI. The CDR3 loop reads CASSYSKTVNQPQHF. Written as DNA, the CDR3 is TGTGCCAGCAGTTACTCGAAGACGGTCAATCAGCCCCAGCATTTT.

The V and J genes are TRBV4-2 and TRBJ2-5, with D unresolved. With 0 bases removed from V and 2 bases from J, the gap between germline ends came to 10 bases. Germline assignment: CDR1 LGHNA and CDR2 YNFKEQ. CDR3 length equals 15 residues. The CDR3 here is CASSQDLRPQETQYF. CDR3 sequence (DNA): TGTGCCAGCAGCCAAGATTTGAGGCCACAAGAGACCCAGTACTTC.

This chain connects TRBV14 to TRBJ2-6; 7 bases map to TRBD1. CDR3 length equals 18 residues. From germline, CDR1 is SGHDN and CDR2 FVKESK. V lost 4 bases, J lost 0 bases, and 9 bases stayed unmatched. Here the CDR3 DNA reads TGTGCCAGCAGCCCCAACAGGGGAGAAGGCTCTGGGGCCAACGTCCTGACTTTC. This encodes CASSPNRGEGSGANVLTF.

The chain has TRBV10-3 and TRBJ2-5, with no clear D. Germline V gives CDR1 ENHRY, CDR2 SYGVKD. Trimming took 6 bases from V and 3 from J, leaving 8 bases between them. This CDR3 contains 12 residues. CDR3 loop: CAISAREETQYF. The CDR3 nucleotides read TGTGCCATCAGCGCCAGAGAAGAGACCCAGTACTTC.